The 30 T cell receptor beta chains below come from one sample, sequenced in a study of T cell repertoires in cytomegalovirus infection. MiXCR, applied by TCRdb to the reads, yields one record per CDR3 protein. The sample has 290,000 or so distinct CDR3 sequences, roughly 26% seen once; the top ten hold around 14%. Sequenced sample: PBMCs. The receptor set was obtained from a human donor in good health (CMV status not recorded). Some clones in this sample may be carry-over from other donors' samples.

This clonotype was seen repeatedly, ten times or more. The chain joins TRBV7-3 to TRBJ2-5; a possible D gene is TRBD2 (5 bases). CDR1 and CDR2 (germline): SGHTA, FQGTGA. The CDR3 covers 13 residues. Trimming left V 0 bases short and J 4 bases short, with 6 bases between. CDR3 protein: CASSLTLAETQYF. The CDR3 region has the DNA TGTGCCAGCAGCTTAACCCTAGCAGAGACCCAGTACTTC.

This clonotype appeared many times. The chain employs TRBV7-6 and TRBJ2-2; 11 bases fit TRBD2. Per the germline V gene, CDR1 is SGHVS and CDR2 is FNYEAQ. Trimming cost V 5 bases and J 5 bases; bases outside gene matches: 7. There are 16 residues in the CDR3. This chain's CDR3 is CASSPISGGATGELFF. CDR3 DNA sequence: TGTGCCAGCAGCCCTATTAGCGGGGGGGCGACCGGGGAGCTGTTTTTT.

This clonotype was observed a few times. The CDR3 protein is CASSPHAGETGELFF. In DNA, the CDR3 is TGTGCCAGCAGCCCCCACGCAGGGGAGACCGGGGAGCTGTTTTTT. The chain employs TRBV5-5 and TRBJ2-2; maybe TRBD1 (6 bases). V was cut by 4 bases and J by 5 bases, with 15 bases left in between. The germline V gene has CDR1 SGHKS and CDR2 YYEKEE (reference sequence). The CDR3 sequence is 15 residues long.

This clonotype was recorded at least ten times. This chain links TRBV28 with TRBJ2-1; TRBD2 aligns across 12 bases. The V and J ends lost 5 bases and 8 bases, in that order; junction bases with no gene match: 10. Germline loops: CDR1 MDHEN, CDR2 SYDVKM. The CDR3 covers 16 residues. The chain's CDR3 is CASSARTSGNLYEQFF. Here the CDR3 DNA reads TGTGCCAGCAGTGCCCGGACTAGCGGGAATCTTTATGAGCAGTTCTTC.

The rearrangement uses TRBV20-1 and TRBJ2-7; TRBD1 agrees at 10 bases. Trimming cost V 6 bases and J 0 bases; bases outside gene matches: 5. The CDR3 sequence is 14 residues long. CDR1 and CDR2 from the germline V gene are DFQATT and SNEGSKA (reference sequence). CDR3 loop: CSADRQGASYEQYF. CDR3 DNA sequence: TGCAGTGCCGACAGACAGGGGGCCTCCTACGAGCAGTACTTC.

This clonotype was picked up a small number of times. The V gene is TRBV5-1, the J gene TRBJ1-1; 9 bases are shared with TRBD1. CDR3 length equals 15 residues. Germline V lookup: CDR1 SGHRS, CDR2 YFSETQ. J gave up 4 bases and V 0 bases, and 4 bases lay outside the gene matches. The CDR3 DNA is TGCGCCAGCAGCTTGGGGATGACAGGGGGCACTGAAGCTTTCTTT. Its translation: CASSLGMTGGTEAFF. Full variable domain (remainder filled in from reference TRBV5-1 and TRBJ1-1): KAGVTQTPRYLIKTRGQQVTLSCSPISGHRSVSWYQQTPGQGLQFLFEYFSETQRNKGNFPGRFSGRQFSNSRSEMNVSTLELGDSALYLCASSLGMTGGTEAFFGQGTRLTVV.

Many counts were recorded for this clonotype. V usage is TRBV7-2 and J usage is TRBJ2-7; TRBD1 aligns across 8 bases. The CDR3 spans 13 residues. V lost 5 bases, J lost 5 bases, and 5 bases stayed unmatched. CDR1 and CDR2 (germline): SGHTA, FQGNSA. For the CDR3, the DNA is TGTGCCAGCAGCCGGACAGGGCCCGACGAGCAGTACTTC. It yields the protein CASSRTGPDEQYF. Filled out from reference TRBV7-2 and TRBJ2-7, the complete variable domain reads GAGVSQSPSNKVTEKGKDVELRCDPISGHTALYWYRQSLGQGLEFLIYFQGNSAPDKSGLPSDRFSAERTGGSVSTLTIQRTQQEDSAVYLCASSRTGPDEQYFGPGTRLTVT.

This clonotype was detected many times. The chain couples TRBV28 to TRBJ1-6; D is unclear. Germline CDR1 MDHEN, CDR2 SYDVKM. CDR3 length equals 15 residues. Trimming took off 7 bases at V and 10 bases at J, with 20 bases between the two ends. CDR3 bases: TGTGCCAGCACCTTAGGCGGGAATCGGGAATCACCCCTCCACTTT. Translated: CASTLGGNRESPLHF.

The chain couples TRBV20-1 to TRBJ2-3, with no clear D. Germline lookup yields CDR1 DFQATT and CDR2 SNEGSKA (reference sequence). CDR3 length: 12 amino acids. V was cut by 4 bases and J by 0 bases, with 5 bases left in between. CDR3 region: CSATQSTDTQYF. The CDR3 DNA follows: TGCAGTGCTACCCAAAGCACAGATACGCAGTATTTT.

This clonotype was counted a single time. This is likely a read error, given that the CDR3 carries no conserved phenylalanine or tryptophan at its end. The chain recombines TRBV7-4 with TRBJ1-1; 9 bases align to TRBD1. This CDR3 spans 14 amino acids. Germline CDR1 reads SGHVT; CDR2 reads SQSDAQ. V trimming: 2 bases; J trimming: 5 bases; junction bases outside the gene matches: 3. The CDR3 here is CASSLTTGGTEAFL. For the CDR3, the DNA is TGTGCCAGCAGCTTAACGACAGGGGGGACTGAAGCTTTCCTT.

The sample holds a few counts of this clonotype. The V and J genes are TRBV28 and TRBJ1-6, with TRBD1 matching 10 bases. Germline assignment: CDR1 MDHEN and CDR2 SYDVKM. The J segment lost 11 bases and the V segment lost 6 bases, leaving 7 bases of the junction unmatched. CDR3 size: 14 residues. CDR3 region: CASRMTGGETPLHF. CDR3 DNA sequence: TGTGCCAGCAGGATGACAGGGGGCGAGACACCCCTCCACTTT.

This clonotype was observed at least ten times. The rearrangement joins TRBV6-1 to TRBJ2-1, with a possible D match to TRBD2 (6 bases). This CDR3 has 15 residues. Germline V gives CDR1 MNHNS, CDR2 SASEGT. Between the trimmed V and J ends, which lost 2 bases and 6 bases, there was a span of 14 bases. CDR3 coding DNA: TGTGCCAGCAGTGAAAACGGCGGGGCTATCAATGAGCAGTTCTTC. Encoded protein: CASSENGGAINEQFF.

This clonotype was seen a handful of times. V usage is TRBV28 and J usage is TRBJ2-7, with 13 nucleotides matching TRBD2. V gave up 3 bases and J gave up 0 bases; unmatched junction bases: 5. This CDR3 is built from 17 residues. CDR1 is MDHEN, CDR2 SYDVKM, per germline. This chain's CDR3 is CASSFLGLAGNSYEQYF. The CDR3 bases are TGTGCCAGCAGTTTTCTGGGACTAGCGGGGAACTCCTACGAGCAGTACTTC.

On this clonotype itself: A much larger clone differs by one base, so this may be a read error. The rearrangement uses TRBV28 and TRBJ1-5; the D gene is possibly TRBD1 (5 bases). CDR1 and CDR2 from the germline V gene are MDHEN and SYDVKM. This CDR3 is built from 12 residues. CDR3: CVSTLLGRPQHF. The CDR3 coding sequence is TGTGTCAGCACACTACTGGGGCGGCCCCAGCATTTT.

Here the CDR3 DNA reads TGTGCCAGCAGCCGGGGCCTCCCTGGCGGCTACACCTTC. This codes for CASSRGLPGGYTF. V gene TRBV27 combines with J gene TRBJ1-2; TRBD1 might be the D (5 bases). Deletions cut 6 bases from V and 8 bases from J, with 16 bases between. In germline, CDR1 is MNHEY, CDR2 SMNVEV (reference sequence). There are 13 residues in the CDR3.

This clonotype appeared a few times. The gene calls are TRBV12-5 and TRBJ1-4; 7 bases are a match to TRBD1. The V gene's germline CDR1 is LGHNT and CDR2 FRNRAP. The CDR3 has 12 amino acids. The CDR3, as DNA: TGTGCCTTGGGACAGAAAAATGAAAAACTGTTTTTT. Protein product: CALGQKNEKLFF.

The chain has TRBV11-2 and TRBJ1-6; no clear D gene. The CDR3 consists of 14 residues. The V and J ends lost 7 bases and 13 bases respectively, with 20 bases between them. Germline CDR1 SGHAT, CDR2 FQNNGV. The CDR3, as DNA: TGTGCCAGCAACGTACAAGACCCTAGAGGGCCCCTCCACTTT. It translates to CASNVQDPRGPLHF.

The chain is built from TRBV19 and TRBJ1-1; D may be TRBD1 (5 bases). This CDR3 comprises 15 residues. The germline gives CDR1 LNHDA, CDR2 SQIVND (reference sequence). Between the trimmed V and J ends, which lost 2 bases and 2 bases, there was a span of 12 bases. The CDR3 DNA sequence: TGTGCCAGTAGTATACCTAAAGACAGAAACACTGAAGCTTTCTTT. Its protein is CASSIPKDRNTEAFF.

As to this clonotype: The germline gene is not matched at one end of the junction; a read error may be the cause. This rearrangement joins TRBV4-1 to TRBJ2-1; 9 nucleotides agree with TRBD2. This CDR3 spans 17 amino acids. Germline V gene data show CDR1 as MGHRA and CDR2 as YSYEKL. The DNA of the CDR3 is TGTGCCAGCAGTCACCTCCGGGGTAGCGGGAGCTACAATGAGCAGTTCTTC. Its protein is CASSHLRGSGSYNEQFF.

This clonotype was found a few times. The chain joins TRBV29-1 to TRBJ1-2; D is perhaps TRBD1 (5 bases). Germline V lookup: CDR1 SQVTM, CDR2 ANQGSEA. Trimming removed 1 base from V and 4 bases from J, with 13 bases in between. This CDR3 has 14 residues. The CDR3 DNA reads TGCAGCGTTGAAGGACGGAAGGGGTTCTATGGCTACACCTTC. This gives the protein CSVEGRKGFYGYTF.

This clonotype showed up many times. The V gene is TRBV5-1, the J gene TRBJ1-5; D perhaps matches TRBD1 (5 bases). Trimming shortened V by 4 bases and J by 5 bases, and 16 bases separated the two germline ends. Germline CDR1 SGHRS, CDR2 YFSETQ. CDR3 size: 15 residues. CDR3 sequence reads: CASSPGTGKDQPQHF. The CDR3 coding sequence is TGCGCCAGCAGCCCCGGGACGGGTAAGGATCAGCCCCAGCATTTT.

This rearrangement joins TRBV19 to TRBJ1-1, with 12 bases matching TRBD1. J gave up 1 base and V 5 bases, and 8 bases lay outside the gene matches. CDR3 size: 17 residues. Looked up from germline, CDR1 is LNHDA and CDR2 is SQIVND (reference sequence). CDR3 bases: TGTGCCAGTAGTCTAGGGACAGGGGGCGGCCGGAACACTGAAGCTTTCTTT. Translation: CASSLGTGGGRNTEAFF.

The CDR3 coding sequence is TGTGCCAGCCTTACGGAATCCACCGGGGAGCTGTTTTTT. Protein product: CASLTESTGELFF. The gene calls are TRBV2 and TRBJ2-2, with D uncertain. In germline, CDR1 is SNHLY, CDR2 FYNNEI. V was pared by 8 bases and J by 4 bases, with 11 bases between. This CDR3 has 13 residues.

There are many counts of this clonotype. The chain joins TRBV7-8 to TRBJ2-3, with TRBD2 matching over 9 bases. CDR1 SGHVS and CDR2 FQNEAQ come from the germline V gene. The J segment lost 4 bases and the V segment lost 6 bases, leaving 2 bases of the junction unmatched. The CDR3 consists of 13 residues. This CDR3 reads CASRIAGADTQYF. The CDR3 DNA sequence: TGTGCCAGCAGAATAGCGGGAGCAGATACGCAGTATTTT.

This chain links TRBV28 with TRBJ2-1; 10 nucleotides align to TRBD1. V was clipped by 6 bases and J by 8 bases; unmatched bases: 4. Germline CDR1 reads MDHEN; CDR2 reads SYDVKM. The CDR3 contains 13 residues. CDR3: CASRTGGLYEQFF. The CDR3 DNA reads as TGTGCCAGCAGGACAGGGGGCTTATATGAGCAGTTCTTC.

Many counts were recorded for this clonotype. V is TRBV7-2 and J is TRBJ1-3; D is uncertain. Germline CDR1 reads SGHTA; CDR2 reads FQGNSA. The CDR3 loop spans 18 amino acids. The V end was cut by 1 base, the J end by 4 bases, with 20 bases between. The CDR3 region has the DNA TGTGCCAGCAGCTTAGACCCAGTCGTGGCAAGCCGCGGAAACACCATATATTTT. Translated, it gives CASSLDPVVASRGNTIYF.

The table lists this clonotype with a few counts. This chain's CDR3 is CASSSTGANMPPQHF. The CDR3 DNA reads as TGTGCCAGCAGTTCCACCGGGGCCAACATGCCGCCCCAGCATTTT. J is TRBJ1-5 and V is TRBV28, with D maybe TRBD1 (5 bases). The CDR3 is 15 residues long. V lost 4 bases and J lost 9, with 19 bases in between. The V gene's germline CDR1 is MDHEN and CDR2 SYDVKM.

The rearrangement links TRBV28 to TRBJ1-2; D may be TRBD1 (5 bases). CDR1 and CDR2 (germline): MDHEN, SYDVKM. The CDR3 runs to 13 residues. V was trimmed by 5 bases and J by 7 bases, leaving 14 bases between them. DNA of the CDR3: TGTGCCAGCAGTCCGGACACCGGGAGTGGCTACACCTTC. Protein sequence: CASSPDTGSGYTF.

A remark on this clonotype: With a much larger clone just one base away, this may be a read error. The chain joins TRBV28 to TRBJ1-3; no definite D call. V lost 10 bases and J lost 0, with 13 bases in between. The CDR3 contains 14 residues. Looked up from germline, CDR1 is MDHEN and CDR2 is SYDVKM. The CDR3 reads CANIEARSGNTIYF. The CDR3, as DNA: TGTGCCAACATCGAGGCCCGCTCTGGAAACACCATATATTTT.

This clonotype was seen only a few times. This sequence joins TRBV29-1 and TRBJ2-6, with a possible D match to TRBD2 (5 bases). V lost 4 bases to trimming and J lost 4 bases, with 5 bases between them. Per germline, CDR1 SQVTM and CDR2 ANQGSEA. This CDR3 region has 12 residues. Here the CDR3 DNA reads TGCAGCGTTGGGGAGGGGGCCAACGTCCTGACTTTC. It is translated as CSVGEGANVLTF.